This T cell receptor beta chain was profiled in a study of shared clonotypes between healthy human individuals. Trimming shortened V by 7 bases and J by 10 bases, and 17 bases separated the two germline ends. This CDR3 has 14 residues. Germline CDR1 SGHVS, CDR2 FQNEAQ. Terminally differentiated effector memory CD45RA+ cells were excluded from the naive CD8 cells, which were CD45RO-negative and positively selected for CCR7. Profiling relied on immunoSEQ multiplex PCR, and the TCRdb table lists in-frame clones only, not all of them. The sample holds about 2 million clones; around 96% are singletons and the top ten take more than 0.95%.

The V call is TRBV7-8, the J call TRBJ1-6; a possible D gene is TRBD1 (5 bases). This TCR derives from a man younger than 35 in good health. What was sequenced was naive CD8+ T cells sorted from blood. CDR3 sequence: CASTWGDLDSPLHF. As DNA, the CDR3 is TGTGCCAGCACCTGGGGGGATCTCGACTCACCCCTCCACTTT.